This is a list of T cell receptor beta chains from one sample in a study of blood T cells in healthy people across ages. In TCRdb, the 5' RACE reads were re-called with MiXCR into one record per CDR3 protein. The table lists about 1,500,000 distinct CDR3 sequences, approximately 30% of them singletons, with 7.7% in the top ten. Material for sequencing was blood. These receptors originate from a woman in her thirties in good health. The CDR3 runs from the conserved cysteine through the conserved F or W. D genes are given only for firm matches. Clone size, where shown, is once, few, many, or a class for clones that have expanded.

>TRBD2|TRBJ2-3|.|TRBV20-1
CSAPSAGGFGVTDTQYF
TGCAGTGCTCCCTCCGCGGGAGGTTTCGGAGTTACAGATACGCAGTATTTT
>.|TRBJ2-1|many|TRBV29-1
CSGTRATYNEQFF
TGCAGCGGAACTCGTGCGACCTACAATGAGCAGTTCTTC
>.|TRBJ1-1|few|TRBV18
CASSPYDKGPTEAFF
TGTGCCAGCTCACCTTACGATAAAGGGCCCACTGAAGCTTTCTTT
>TRBD1|TRBJ2-3|many|TRBV5-1
CASSLIGQGSTDTQYF
TGCGCCAGCAGCTTAATAGGACAGGGCAGCACAGATACGCAGTATTTT
>.|TRBJ1-2|.|TRBV6-5
CASSYSGGSSGYTF
TGTGCCAGCAGTTACTCTGGGGGTTCTAGTGGCTACACCTTC
>.|TRBJ1-1|once|TRBV3-1
CASSASLVNTEAFF
TGTGCCAGCAGCGCCAGCCTAGTGAACACTGAAGCTTTCTTT
>TRBD2|TRBJ2-7|.|TRBV29-1
CSVGRGTSGDEQYF
TGCAGCGTGGGACGGGGGACTAGCGGGGACGAGCAGTACTTC
>TRBD1|TRBJ1-2|few|TRBV12-3/TRBV12-4
CASSLDDRGSGYTF
TGTGCCAGCAGTTTAGACGACAGGGGCTCCGGCTACACCTTC
>.|TRBJ2-7|.|TRBV12-5
CASGLSTTASYEQYF
TGTGCTAGTGGTTTGAGTACTACAGCTTCCTACGAGCAGTACTTC
>TRBD2|TRBJ2-1|many|TRBV20-1
CSAPGTSGSYNEQFF
TGCAGTGCTCCCGGGACTAGCGGGAGTTACAATGAGCAGTTCTTC
>TRBD2|TRBJ2-5|many|TRBV3-1
CASSPRGVEETQYF
TGTGCCAGCAGTCCCCGGGGGGTGGAAGAGACCCAGTACTTC
>.|TRBJ2-4|.|TRBV12-3/TRBV12-4
CASSLRENIQYF
TGTGCCAGCAGCCTCAGGGAAAACATTCAGTACTTC
>TRBD1|TRBJ2-7|many|TRBV10-3
CAISDPGQGAGEQYF
TGTGCCATCAGTGACCCGGGACAGGGGGCGGGAGAGCAGTACTTC
>.|TRBJ2-7|.|TRBV5-5
CASGLVTGIVEQYF
TGTGCCAGCGGCTTGGTTACAGGGATAGTCGAGCAGTACTTC
>.|TRBJ1-4|.|TRBV5-1
CASSLTTGSGNEKLFF
TGCGCCAGCAGCTTAACTACAGGGTCGGGTAATGAAAAACTGTTTTTT
>TRBD2|TRBJ2-1|.|TRBV29-1
CSVSRVLAGVKVSSNEQFF
TGCAGCGTATCGCGGGTCCTAGCGGGAGTAAAGGTGTCTAGTAATGAGCAGTTCTTC
>.|TRBJ2-1|few|TRBV20-1
CSARPRGAYNEQFF
TGCAGTGCTAGACCCAGGGGGGCCTACAATGAGCAGTTCTTC